The next 21 T cell receptor beta chains were all read from a single sample in a study of T-cell memory formation after mild COVID-19. In TCRdb, the 5' RACE reads were re-called with MiXCR into one record per CDR3 protein. The table lists approximately 400,000 distinct CDR3 sequences, more than 15% of them singletons. The sequenced sample was PBMCs or a T cell subset sorted from them (not recorded which). The receptor source for this set is a man younger than 35 who had mild COVID-19 (a few samples of this study predate the infection). Cell type and time point are not known.

There are a few counts of this clonotype. This chain connects TRBV18 to TRBJ2-1; the D is unclear. V lost 5 bases, J lost 5 bases, and 16 bases lay in between. Germline V gives CDR1 KGHSH, CDR2 LQKENI. The length of the CDR3 is 15 residues. The CDR3, as DNA: TGTGCCAGCTCAACTAAGCTCTCAGGAAACAATGAGCAGTTCTTC. Its translation: CASSTKLSGNNEQFF. The complete variable domain, with remaining parts taken from reference TRBV18 and TRBJ2-1, reads NAGVMQNPRHLVRRRGQEARLRCSPMKGHSHVYWYRQLPEEGLKFMVYLQKENIIDESGMPKERFSAEFPKEGPSILRIQQVVRGDSAAYFCASSTKLSGNNEQFFGPGTRLTVL.

This clonotype was seen more than once but under ten times. The chain joins TRBV12-3 or TRBV12-4 to TRBJ2-6, with a possible D match to TRBD1 (5 bases). V shed 2 bases and J shed 6 bases, with 14 bases lying between them. CDR3 length equals 16 residues. The CDR3 bases are TGTGCCAGCAGTTTATCTTGGGGCTCGGTGGCCAACGTCCTGACTTTC. Translation: CASSLSWGSVANVLTF.

The CDR3 loop is CASSWRGMGYNEQFF. Written as DNA, the CDR3 is TGTGCCAGCAGCTGGAGGGGGATGGGGTACAATGAGCAGTTCTTC. The V call is TRBV12-3 or TRBV12-4, the J call TRBJ2-1, with D perhaps TRBD1 or TRBD2 (6 bases each). CDR3 length: 15 amino acids. The V and J ends lost 6 bases and 4 bases respectively, with 16 bases between them.

V is TRBV5-1 and J is TRBJ2-3; the match to TRBD2 covers 8 bases. Trimming took 0 bases from V and 4 from J; bases not matched to a gene: 10. There are 17 residues in the CDR3. Per germline, CDR1 SGHRS and CDR2 YFSETQ. Here the CDR3 DNA reads TGCGCCAGCAGCTTGGACCCGGGGGGGACCGGGGCAGATACGCAGTATTTT. This gives the protein CASSLDPGGTGADTQYF.

The rearrangement links TRBV29-1 to TRBJ1-2, with D tentatively TRBD1 (5 bases). This CDR3 region has 11 residues. Germline V gene data show CDR1 as SQVTM and CDR2 as ANQGSEA. V was cut by 7 bases and J by 7 bases, with 13 bases left in between. CDR3 nucleotides: TGCAGCGGGTGGACATTTTCTGGCTACACCTTC. It translates to CSGWTFSGYTF.

In its sample, this clonotype was seen a few times. CDR3 protein: CASSSGAAGTYEQYV. As DNA, the CDR3 is TGCGCCAGCAGCTCGGGAGCGGCCGGCACCTACGAGCAGTACGTC. The chain has TRBV5-1 and TRBJ2-7; tentative D call: TRBD2 (6 bases). Germline assignment: CDR1 SGHRS and CDR2 YFSETQ. The germline V and J ends were trimmed by 3 bases and 2 bases, with 15 bases remaining between them. The CDR3 spans 15 residues.

This clonotype was found a few times. This sequence joins TRBV5-5 and TRBJ1-1, with a possible D match to TRBD1 (5 bases). CDR3 length: 11 amino acids. The germline gives CDR1 SGHKS, CDR2 YYEKEE (reference sequence). With 6 bases removed from V and 8 bases from J, the gap between germline ends came to 11 bases. The DNA for the CDR3 is TGTGCCAGCATTAGGGGCGTCGAAGCTTTCTTT. Translation: CASIRGVEAFF.

The V and J genes are TRBV28 and TRBJ2-7; a weak D match, TRBD1 (5 bases). Germline V gives CDR1 MDHEN, CDR2 SYDVKM. The germline V and J ends were trimmed by 3 bases and 0 bases, with 6 bases remaining between them. This CDR3 spans 13 amino acids. The DNA for the CDR3 is TGTGCCAGCAGTTTTCAGGGCTCCTACGAGCAGTACGTC. It encodes CASSFQGSYEQYV.

In its sample, this clonotype was seen a few times. The rearrangement joins TRBV12-3 or TRBV12-4 to TRBJ2-2; maybe TRBD1 (5 bases). CDR3 length equals 14 residues. With 5 bases removed from V and 5 bases from J, the gap between germline ends came to 12 bases. The CDR3 sequence: CASSPDSWTGELFF. The CDR3 DNA is TGTGCCAGCAGTCCAGACAGTTGGACCGGGGAGCTGTTTTTT.

The genes are TRBV7-3 and TRBJ2-2, with 10 bases identical to TRBD1. The CDR3 loop spans 15 amino acids. With V trimmed by 5 bases and J by 5 bases, 5 bases remained unmatched. The germline CDR1 and CDR2 sequences are SGHTA and FQGTGA. The CDR3 region is CASSLGGQGTGELFF. CDR3 in DNA: TGTGCCAGCAGCCTAGGGGGACAGGGGACCGGGGAGCTGTTTTTT. Together with reference TRBV7-3 and TRBJ2-2, the CDR3 gives the full variable domain: GAGVSQTPSNKVTEKGKYVELRCDPISGHTALYWYRQSLGQGPEFLIYFQGTGAADDSGLPNDRFFAVRPEGSVSTLKIQRTERGDSAVYLCASSLGGQGTGELFFGEGSRLTVL.

The chain joins TRBV20-1 to TRBJ2-7; 12 bases fit TRBD2. CDR1 and CDR2 from the germline V gene are DFQATT and SNEGSKA (reference sequence). Germline trimming cut 5 bases from V and 1 base from J; bases unmatched to any gene: 3. The CDR3 runs to 14 residues. For the CDR3, the DNA is TGCAGTGCTCCTCTAGCGGGGGGGTCCTACGAGCAGTACTTC. It is translated as CSAPLAGGSYEQYF.

This clonotype appeared many times. The CDR3 reads CASSLAGLNEQFF. In DNA, the CDR3 is TGCGCCAGCAGCCTAGCGGGGCTAAATGAGCAGTTCTTC. The chain joins TRBV4-3 to TRBJ2-1; 8 nucleotides line up with TRBD2. Germline trimming cut 4 bases from V and 7 bases from J; bases unmatched to any gene: 3. This CDR3 region has 13 residues. From germline, CDR1 is LGHNA and CDR2 YSLEER.

In this sample, this clonotype turned up many times. The chain joins TRBV5-1 to TRBJ2-1, with 9 bases lining up with TRBD1. This CDR3 has 15 residues. The V gene end was trimmed by 3 bases and the J gene end by 5 bases; junction bases not matched to a gene: 6. CDR1 is SGHRS, CDR2 YFSETQ, per germline. CDR3 in DNA: TGCGCCAGCAGCTATTCCGGGACAGGGAACAATGAGCAGTTCTTC. Translation: CASSYSGTGNNEQFF.

This clonotype was counted only a few times. The chain joins TRBV11-2 to TRBJ2-7; D remains ambiguous. This CDR3 is 12 amino acids long. Germline lookup yields CDR1 SGHAT and CDR2 FQNNGV. V dropped 1 base and J dropped 4 bases, with 5 bases sitting between them. In DNA form, the CDR3 reads TGTGCCAGCAGCTTAGGTGTATACGAGCAGTACGTC. Translation: CASSLGVYEQYV.

The V and J genes are TRBV4-3 and TRBJ2-5; the D gene is possibly TRBD2 (6 bases). Trimming removed 4 bases at V and 0 bases at J, with 15 bases between. The CDR3 covers 16 residues. The germline gives CDR1 LGHNA, CDR2 YSLEER. The CDR3 coding sequence is TGCGCCAGCAGCCCTGGAGGGACCGCGTACCAAGAGACCCAGTACTTC. It codes for CASSPGGTAYQETQYF.

The genes are TRBV3-1 and TRBJ2-5; D is ambiguous. Between the trimmed V and J ends, which lost 1 base and 1 base, there was a span of 10 bases. CDR1 LGHDT and CDR2 YNNKEL come from the germline V gene (reference sequence). The CDR3 has 15 amino acids. DNA of the CDR3: TGTGCCAGCAGCCAAGTTCTGCAAATCCAAGAGACCCAGTACTTC. This encodes CASSQVLQIQETQYF.

The rearrangement links TRBV18 to TRBJ1-2, with a tentative D call TRBD1 (5 bases). The V and J ends lost 3 bases and 5 bases respectively, with 10 bases between them. The germline gives CDR1 KGHSH, CDR2 LQKENI. The CDR3 runs 13 residues. The CDR3 DNA reads as TGTGCCAGCTCACCGGTGGGACGGTATGGCTACACCTTC. Its protein is CASSPVGRYGYTF.

This clonotype came up a few times. The V gene is TRBV20-1, the J gene TRBJ1-1; D remains ambiguous. This CDR3 spans 13 amino acids. Germline V gene data show CDR1 as DFQATT and CDR2 as SNEGSKA (reference sequence). V was cut by 4 bases and J by 5 bases, with 14 bases left in between. The CDR3 loop reads CSATRPEVTEAFF. In nucleotides, the CDR3 is TGCAGTGCTACCCGCCCGGAGGTGACTGAAGCTTTCTTT.

In this sample, this clonotype turned up many times. The V gene is TRBV9, the J gene TRBJ1-4; no reliable D call. The germline V gene has CDR1 SGDLS and CDR2 YYNGEE. V dropped 4 bases and J dropped 5 bases, with 9 bases sitting between them. The CDR3 runs 13 residues. The CDR3 DNA reads as TGTGCCAGCAGCCCCCGACTAAATGAAAAACTGTTTTTT. Protein product: CASSPRLNEKLFF.

This clonotype was counted a few times. This rearrangement joins TRBV12-3 or TRBV12-4 to TRBJ1-1; the D is unclear. The CDR3 sequence is 15 residues long. V was shortened by 4 bases and J by 3 bases, with 15 bases between the two germline ends. CDR3 sequence (DNA): TGTGCCAGCAGTTCGGGGTTTGGTGGAGACACTGAAGCTTTCTTT. It translates to CASSSGFGGDTEAFF.

The chain is built from TRBV18 and TRBJ1-1, with D perhaps matching TRBD1 (6 bases). The CDR3 totals 14 residues. Germline assignment: CDR1 KGHSH and CDR2 LQKENI. The V and J ends lost 0 bases and 11 bases respectively, with 16 bases between them. CDR3 residues: CASSPPVDRKIAFF. As DNA, the CDR3 is TGTGCCAGCTCACCACCCGTGGACAGAAAGATCGCTTTCTTT.